This T cell receptor (beta chain) was recorded in a study of blood T cell repertoires in COVID-19. Authors' processing steps: From reference gene primer amplification, estimates of nucleated cell counts were derived. The method was immunoSEQ multiplex PCR; TCRdb's version includes in-frame clones alone and lacks a portion of them. The V and J calls and clone size come from that table; D and trimming were worked out from the DNA. Of 250,000 to 400,000 clones listed, 88% were seen once; the top ten hold approximately 1.6%. Trimming at V came to 2 bases and at J to 5 bases, leaving 9 bases not matched to a gene. Per the germline V gene, CDR1 is SEHNR and CDR2 is FQNEAQ (reference sequence). This CDR3 is 17 amino acids long. This clone was seen a single time.

The sequencing sample was made of peripheral blood. The chain joins TRBV7-9 to TRBJ2-1, with 10 bases lining up with TRBD2. This sequence originates from a woman aged 25 to 39 with COVID-19, enrolled during active disease. The chain's CDR3 is CASSLWRLAGVNNEQFF. CDR3 bases: TGTGCCAGCAGCTTATGGCGGCTAGCGGGGGTCAACAATGAGCAGTTCTTC. Full variable domain (rest looked up from reference TRBV7-9 and TRBJ2-1): DTGVSQNPRHKITKRGQNVTFRCDPISEHNRLYWYRQTLGQGPEFLTYFQNEAQLEKSRLLSDRFSAERPKGSFSTLEIQRTEQGDSAMYLCASSLWRLAGVNNEQFFGPGTRLTVL.